This TCR beta chain was captured in a study of T-cell memory formation after mild COVID-19. Overall study results and limits: Some SARS-CoV-2-responding clones were already detected in memory before infection.

Germline CDR1 is LNHDA and CDR2 is SQIVND (reference sequence). The ends were cut back, 4 bases at V and 2 bases at J, with 9 bases in the middle. CDR3 length equals 14 residues. TCRdb used MiXCR to reprocess the 5' RACE reads, holding one entry per CDR3 protein. The data show tens of thousands of distinct CDR3 sequences, 6% to 8.5% seen once. This clonotype has a count of ten or more. What it recognizes is unknown. This chain uses TRBV19 with TRBJ2-1; D is unresolved. The source material was PBMCs or a T cell subset sorted from them (not recorded which). The sequence derives from an adult who had mild COVID-19 (a few samples of this study predate the infection). Cell type and time point are not known. The DNA for the CDR3 is TGTGCCAGTAGTACCCCAGTTGCCTACAATGAGCAGTTCTTC. Protein sequence: CASSTPVAYNEQFF.